These 13 T cell receptor beta chains were sequenced from one sample in a study of neurological immune-mediated disorders. In TCRdb, the 5' RACE reads were re-called with MiXCR into one record per CDR3 protein. The repertoire holds roughly 15,000 distinct CDR3 sequences, with under 4% as singletons. Material for sequencing was CD8+ T cells from blood. Every receptor here comes from a woman between 40 and 55 years old in good health.

This clonotype was picked up many times. The rearrangement joins TRBV6-5 to TRBJ2-1, with D perhaps TRBD1 (6 bases). The CDR3 runs 15 residues. Germline CDR1 reads MNHEY; CDR2 reads SVGAGI. Trimming cost V 10 bases and J 0 bases, with 16 bases left between them. CDR3 DNA sequence: TGTGCCACCTCAGGAGAGACAGGCTCCTACAATGAGCAGTTCTTC. This gives the protein CATSGETGSYNEQFF.

This clonotype was observed many times. The CDR3 DNA sequence: TGTGCCAGCAGCTTAACGGGGACTAGCGGGAGTGAGCAGTTCTTC. This translates into CASSLTGTSGSEQFF. This chain links TRBV7-3 with TRBJ2-1; 14 bases are a match to TRBD2. Germline CDR1 SGHTA, CDR2 FQGTGA. The CDR3 totals 15 residues. Losses at the gene ends were 0 bases for V and 9 bases for J; bases not matched to a gene: 1.

This clonotype has ten or more counts. The chain links TRBV5-1 to TRBJ2-2, with unresolved D. Germline V gene sequence: CDR1 SGHRS, CDR2 YFSETQ. V gave up 4 bases and J gave up 0 bases, with 13 bases separating them. This CDR3 is 16 amino acids long. The CDR3 loop reads CASSIRLETNTGELFF. CDR3 sequence (DNA): TGCGCCAGCAGCATCCGGTTGGAGACGAACACCGGGGAGCTGTTTTTT.

Note on this clonotype: A junction boundary mismatches the germline segment, possibly from a read error. V and J are TRBV4-1 and TRBJ2-2; possibly TRBD2 for D (5 bases). This CDR3 comprises 14 residues. Germline loops: CDR1 MGHRA, CDR2 YSYEKL. CDR3 DNA sequence: TGCGCCAGCAGCCCCCGGGCAGAGAGGGCCGGGGAGCTGTTT. Translation: CASSPRAERAGELF.

This clonotype was picked up many times. This chain uses TRBV4-3 with TRBJ2-6; 8 bases fit TRBD1. The CDR3 is made up of 16 amino acids. Per germline, CDR1 LGHNA and CDR2 YSLEER. With 1 base clipped from V and 1 base from J, the junction kept 0 bases outside the gene matches. The CDR3, as DNA: TGCGCCAGCAGCCAAGGGACAGGGTCTGGGGCCAACGTCCTGACTTTC. Amino acid sequence: CASSQGTGSGANVLTF.

The sample holds many counts of this clonotype. The chain links TRBV6-4 to TRBJ1-2, with 11 bases aligning to TRBD1. V lost 0 bases, J lost 7 bases, and 1 base stayed unmatched. The CDR3 contains 14 residues. Looked up from germline, CDR1 is MRHNA and CDR2 is SNTAGT. The CDR3 spells CASSDSGTGGGYTF. DNA of the CDR3: TGTGCCAGCAGTGACTCCGGGACAGGGGGTGGCTACACCTTC.

This clonotype was recorded many times. The chain employs TRBV21-1 and TRBJ2-6. TRBV21-1 is labeled a pseudogene. The CDR3 has 16 amino acids. The CDR3 spells CASSRPDCSGANVLTF. CDR3 DNA sequence: TGTGCCAGCAGCCGACCCGATTGCTCTGGGGCCAACGTCCTGACTTTC.

This clonotype was seen repeatedly, ten times or more. This chain links TRBV28 with TRBJ2-5, with no clear D. CDR1 and CDR2 from the germline V gene are MDHEN and SYDVKM. The CDR3 totals 14 residues. Trimming took off 6 bases at V and 3 bases at J, with 14 bases between the two ends. CDR3 nucleotides: TGTGCCAGCAGCCTGGCGGTGGGTAAAGAGACCCAGTACTTC. Protein product: CASSLAVGKETQYF.

This clonotype showed up many times. The CDR3 here is CASSEGGTGELFF. The DNA for the CDR3 is TGTGCCAGCAGCGAGGGGGGCACCGGGGAGCTGTTTTTT. The gene calls are TRBV9 and TRBJ2-2; D may correspond to TRBD1 or TRBD2 (6 bases each). This CDR3 region has 13 residues. V lost 3 bases, J lost 4 bases, and 7 bases lay in between. CDR1 SGDLS and CDR2 YYNGEE come from the germline V gene.

This clonotype was seen repeatedly, ten times or more. V and J are TRBV27 and TRBJ2-7; D is unresolved. The germline V gene has CDR1 MNHEY and CDR2 SMNVEV (reference sequence). V was pared by 8 bases and J by 2 bases, with 13 bases between. The CDR3 is 13 residues long. CDR3 coding DNA: TGTGCCAGCTCAGGTGGCGGACCCTACGAGCAGTACTTC. It translates to CASSGGGPYEQYF.

This chain uses TRBV19 with TRBJ2-1; 9 bases agree with TRBD2. The CDR3 loop spans 14 amino acids. J lost 5 bases, V lost 4 bases, and 3 bases had no gene match. CDR1 and CDR2 from the germline V gene are LNHDA and SQIVND (reference sequence). As DNA, the CDR3 is TGTGCCAGTAGTACTAGCGGGACCCACAATGAGCAGTTCTTC. Translated: CASSTSGTHNEQFF.

The sample holds many counts of this clonotype. The V gene is TRBV7-2, the J gene TRBJ2-1, with 10 bases lining up with TRBD2. The CDR3 is 12 amino acids. The V gene's germline CDR1 is SGHTA and CDR2 FQGNSA. V trimming: 3 bases; J trimming: 12 bases; junction bases outside the gene matches: 2. The CDR3: CASSLGLARQFF. The CDR3 region has the DNA TGTGCCAGCAGCTTGGGACTAGCGAGGCAGTTCTTC.

Ten or more counts support this clonotype. The chain employs TRBV29-1 and TRBJ2-5, with 8 nucleotides matching TRBD1. Per germline, CDR1 SQVTM and CDR2 ANQGSEA. V shed 2 bases and J 5 bases; nucleotides not matched to a gene: 4. The CDR3 loop spans 13 amino acids. DNA for the CDR3: TGCAGCGTTGAATGGGGACAGGCGGAGACCCAGTACTTC. Protein sequence: CSVEWGQAETQYF.